This T cell receptor beta chain is from a study of shared clonotypes between healthy human individuals. Looking at the study overall: Each donor's CD4 naive and CD4 memory cells filled three plates apiece, CD8 naive two, and CD8 memory one.

The ends were cut back, 6 bases at V and 3 bases at J, with 9 bases in the middle. The germline V gene encodes CDR1 ENHRY and CDR2 SYGVKD. CDR3 length: 13 amino acids. In the study's own analysis: ImmunoSEQ output lacked quality scores and full-length reads, limiting matched filtering. Repertoires were generated with immunoSEQ multiplex PCR, while TCRdb's copy carries only in-frame clones and drops some. V, J and clone size derive from that table, while D and trimming were established from the DNA sequence. Of 2 million to 2.5 million clones detected, about nine tenths appear once; the ten largest clones hold roughly 0.34%.

The chain recombines TRBV10-3 with TRBJ1-5; D call uncertain. The specimen sequenced was naive CD4+ T cells from PBMCs. Subset given: CD45RA+ positively selected. The clonotype was recovered from a man aged 18 to 29 in good health. Some clones in this sample may be carry-over from other donors' samples. CDR3 protein: CAISPVPNQPQHF. The CDR3 DNA reads as TGTGCCATCAGCCCCGTCCCCAATCAGCCCCAGCATTTT.